This is a list of T cell receptor beta chains from one sample in a study of post-analysis software for immune sequencing data. TCRdb passed the PCR reads through MiXCR, listing each CDR3 protein once. The sample includes fewer than 850,000 distinct CDR3 sequences, 25% to 30% of them seen just once. The sample was blood. These receptors were taken from a girl between 5 and 17 years old with multiple sclerosis. CDR3s include the opening cysteine and the closing phenylalanine or tryptophan. D genes are given only for firm matches. Clone size is not always given. Where it is, it says once, few, many or a class for expanded clones.

j_call clone_size d_call v_call cdr3_aa cdr3_nt
TRBJ2-2 - TRBD1 TRBV25-1 CASSDSDRGRGDAGELFF TGTGCCAGCAGTGACTCAGACAGGGGAAGAGGTGACGCCGGGGAGCTGTTTTTT
TRBJ2-1 few - TRBV5-1 CASSLWTGYDEQFF TGCGCCAGCAGCTTGTGGACGGGGTACGATGAGCAGTTCTTC
TRBJ1-1 few - TRBV19 CASSISRETEAFF TGTGCCAGTAGTATATCCCGGGAAACTGAAGCTTTCTTT
TRBJ1-2 once - TRBV28 CASSLVAGPMGYGYTF TGTGCCAGCAGTTTAGTCGCAGGTCCGATGGGCTATGGCTACACCTTC
TRBJ1-2 - - TRBV29-1 CSVEAQGSYGYTF TGCAGCGTTGAAGCCCAGGGGAGCTATGGCTACACCTTC
TRBJ1-6 few - TRBV10-1 CASSKVGNSPLHF TGCGCCAGCAGCAAGGTTGGGAATTCACCCCTCCACTTT
TRBJ1-5 few - TRBV7-9 CASSLGQESNQPQHF TGCGCCAGCAGCTTGGGCCAGGAGAGCAATCAGCCCCAGCATTTT
TRBJ1-2 few - TRBV9 CASSVVKGYGYTF TGTGCCAGCAGCGTGGTGAAGGGCTATGGCTACACCTTC
TRBJ2-1 few - TRBV7-2 CASSREGDEQFF TGTGCCAGCAGCCGAGAAGGGGATGAGCAGTTCTTC
TRBJ1-4 few - TRBV20-1 CSARRGNEKLFF TGCAGTGCGAGGCGGGGGAATGAAAAACTGTTTTTT
TRBJ1-2 few TRBD1 TRBV29-1 CSVEDPAQIRGGYTF TGCAGCGTTGAAGACCCGGCCCAAATCAGGGGGGGCTACACCTTC
TRBJ2-6 - - TRBV10-3 CAISEGAGTNVRTF TGTGCCATCAGTGAGGGGGCCGGGACCAACGTCCGGACTTTC
TRBJ2-5 - TRBD1 TRBV25-1 CASSGYRGREETQYF TGTGCCAGCAGTGGATACAGGGGGCGCGAGGAGACCCAGTACTTC
TRBJ2-1 - TRBD1 TRBV5-1 CASSDKQGASDEQFF TGCGCCAGCAGCGATAAACAGGGGGCGAGCGATGAGCAGTTCTTC
TRBJ2-3 few TRBD2 TRBV27 CASRPGLAAATQYF TGTGCCAGCAGGCCGGGACTAGCCGCGGCTACGCAGTATTTT
TRBJ1-4 - - TRBV7-9 CASSLSYGAEKLFF TGTGCCAGCAGCTTATCCTACGGGGCCGAAAAACTGTTTTTT
TRBJ2-1 once TRBD1 TRBV29-1 CSVEGTGAYNEQFF TGCAGCGTTGAAGGGACAGGGGCCTACAATGAGCAGTTCTTC
TRBJ2-7 few TRBD1 TRBV7-9 CASSTGTGEIFQYF TGTGCCAGCAGCACTGGGACAGGGGAAATTTTTCAGTACTTC
TRBJ2-4 - TRBD2 TRBV12-3/TRBV12-4 CASTIGGSKNIQYF TGTGCCTCCACGATCGGGGGGTCCAAAAACATTCAGTACTTC